This record covers a single T cell receptor beta chain. Germline V gene sequence: CDR1 MGHRA, CDR2 YSYEKL. Trimming took 0 bases from V and 3 from J; bases not matched to a gene: 5. This CDR3 spans 15 amino acids. The data were taken from a study of control samples from healthy donors and cancer patients. Some clones are missing from TCRdb's copy, which holds only in-frame ones; the method was immunoSEQ multiplex PCR. The table has about 150,000 clones, 90% to 95% seen once. The specimen was blood. The genes are TRBV4-1 and TRBJ2-7; TRBD1 aligns across 7 bases. This clonotype was sampled from a man between 35 and 55 years old in good health. The CDR3 sequence is CASSQEGDSDYEQYF. Written as DNA, the CDR3 is TGCGCCAGCAGCCAAGAGGGGGACAGTGACTACGAGCAGTACTTC.